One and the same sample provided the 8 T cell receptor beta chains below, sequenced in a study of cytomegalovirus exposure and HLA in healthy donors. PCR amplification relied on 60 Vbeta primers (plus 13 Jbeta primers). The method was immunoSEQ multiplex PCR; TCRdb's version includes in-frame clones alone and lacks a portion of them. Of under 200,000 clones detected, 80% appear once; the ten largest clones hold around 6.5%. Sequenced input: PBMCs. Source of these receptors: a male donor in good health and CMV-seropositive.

CDR3 sequence: CASSPTDTRSPPQHF. Written as DNA, the CDR3 is TGTGCCAGCAGTCCCACGGACACCCGGAGTCCGCCCCAGCATTTT. The chain is built from TRBV28 and TRBJ1-5, with D possibly matching TRBD1 (5 bases). Germline V gene sequence: CDR1 MDHEN, CDR2 SYDVKM. The CDR3 is 15 residues long. V gave up 5 bases and J gave up 9 bases, with 20 bases separating them.

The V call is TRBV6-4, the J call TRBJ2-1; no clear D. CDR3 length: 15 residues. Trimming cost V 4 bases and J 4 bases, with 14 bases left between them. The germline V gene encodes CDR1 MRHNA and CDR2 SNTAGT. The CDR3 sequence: CASSASPESYNEQFF. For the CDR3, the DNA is TGTGCCAGCAGTGCCTCCCCAGAATCGTACAATGAGCAGTTCTTC.

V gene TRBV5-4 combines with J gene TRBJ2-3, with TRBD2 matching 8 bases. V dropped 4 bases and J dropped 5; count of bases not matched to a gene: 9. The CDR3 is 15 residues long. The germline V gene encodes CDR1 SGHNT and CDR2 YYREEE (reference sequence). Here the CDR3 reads CASSQPGLGGDTQYF. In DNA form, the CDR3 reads TGTGCCAGCAGCCAGCCGGGACTAGGAGGAGATACGCAGTATTTT. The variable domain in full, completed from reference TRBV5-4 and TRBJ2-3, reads ETGVTQSPTHLIKTRGQQVTLRCSSQSGHNTVSWYQQALGQGPQFIFQYYREEENGRGNFPPRFSGLQFPNYSSELNVNALELDDSALYLCASSQPGLGGDTQYFGPGTRLTVL.

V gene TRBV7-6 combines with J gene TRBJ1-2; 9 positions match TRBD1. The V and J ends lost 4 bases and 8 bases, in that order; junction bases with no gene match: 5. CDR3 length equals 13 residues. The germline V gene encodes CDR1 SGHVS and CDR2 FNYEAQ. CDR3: CASSSQGAWGYTF. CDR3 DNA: TGTGCCAGCAGCTCACAGGGGGCGTGGGGCTACACCTTC.

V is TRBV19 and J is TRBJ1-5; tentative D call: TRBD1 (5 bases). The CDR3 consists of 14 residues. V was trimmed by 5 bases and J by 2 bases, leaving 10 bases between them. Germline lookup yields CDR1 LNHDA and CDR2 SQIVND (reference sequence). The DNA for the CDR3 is TGTGCCAGTAGTCAACAGGCGGGCAATCAGCCCCAGCATTTT. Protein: CASSQQAGNQPQHF. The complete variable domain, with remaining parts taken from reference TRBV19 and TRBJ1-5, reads DGGITQSPKYLFRKEGQNVTLSCEQNLNHDAMYWYRQDPGQGLRLIYYSQIVNDFQKGDIAEGYSVSREKKESFPLTVTSAQKNPTAFYLCASSQQAGNQPQHFGDGTRLSIL.

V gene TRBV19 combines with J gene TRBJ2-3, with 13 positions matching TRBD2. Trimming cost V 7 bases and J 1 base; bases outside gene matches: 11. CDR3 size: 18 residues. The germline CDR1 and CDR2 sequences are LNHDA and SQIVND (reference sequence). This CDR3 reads CASTLLGTSGIGTDTQYF. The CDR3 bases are TGTGCCAGTACCCTACTTGGGACTAGCGGGATCGGCACAGATACGCAGTATTTT. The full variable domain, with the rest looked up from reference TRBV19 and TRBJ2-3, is DGGITQSPKYLFRKEGQNVTLSCEQNLNHDAMYWYRQDPGQGLRLIYYSQIVNDFQKGDIAEGYSVSREKKESFPLTVTSAQKNPTAFYLCASTLLGTSGIGTDTQYFGPGTRLTVL.

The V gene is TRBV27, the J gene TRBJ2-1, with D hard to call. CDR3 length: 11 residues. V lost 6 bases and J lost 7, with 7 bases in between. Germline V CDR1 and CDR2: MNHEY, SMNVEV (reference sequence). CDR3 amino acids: CASRAANEQFF. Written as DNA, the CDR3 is TGTGCCAGCAGGGCTGCTAATGAGCAGTTCTTC.

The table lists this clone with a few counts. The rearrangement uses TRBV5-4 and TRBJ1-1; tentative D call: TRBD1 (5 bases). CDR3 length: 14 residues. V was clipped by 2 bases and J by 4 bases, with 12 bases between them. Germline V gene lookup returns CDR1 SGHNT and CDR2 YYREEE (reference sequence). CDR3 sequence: CASSFAGFGTEAFF. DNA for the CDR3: TGTGCCAGCAGCTTCGCAGGGTTCGGCACTGAAGCTTTCTTT.